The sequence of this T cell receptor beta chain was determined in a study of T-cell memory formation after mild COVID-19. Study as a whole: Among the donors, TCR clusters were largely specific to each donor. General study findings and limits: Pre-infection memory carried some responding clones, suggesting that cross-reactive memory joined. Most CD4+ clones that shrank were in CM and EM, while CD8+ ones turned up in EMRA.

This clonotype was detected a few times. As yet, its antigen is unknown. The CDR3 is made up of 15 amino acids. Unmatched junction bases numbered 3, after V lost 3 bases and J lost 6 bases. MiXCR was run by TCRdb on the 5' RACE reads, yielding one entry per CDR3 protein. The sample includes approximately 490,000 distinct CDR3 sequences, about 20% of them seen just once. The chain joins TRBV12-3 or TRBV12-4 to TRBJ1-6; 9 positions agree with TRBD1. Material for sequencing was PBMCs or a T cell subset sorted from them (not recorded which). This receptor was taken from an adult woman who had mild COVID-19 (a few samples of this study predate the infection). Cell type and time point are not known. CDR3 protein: CASSFQDRGNSPLHF. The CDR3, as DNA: TGTGCCAGCAGTTTCCAGGACAGGGGTAATTCACCCCTCCACTTT.